Included here is one TCR beta chain sequence, with context. The length of the CDR3 is 15 residues. Germline assignment: CDR1 SGDLS and CDR2 YYNGEE. Between the trimmed V and J ends, which lost 3 bases and 4 bases, there was a span of 11 bases. This entry comes from a study of T cell responses to AZD1222 COVID-19 vaccine. Generated by immunoSEQ multiplex PCR, the TCRdb table keeps only in-frame clones and is missing some. Here the sample spans roughly 21,000 clones, approximately 80% being singletons. The sequence was collected from an adult in good health. The chain uses TRBV9 and TRBJ2-6; D may be TRBD1 (6 bases). This specimen consisted of peripheral blood, obtained on day 0 of AZD1222 vaccination. The CDR3 DNA follows: TGTGCCAGCAGCGGACAGGTTACCGGGGCCAACGTCCTGACTTTC. Encoded protein: CASSGQVTGANVLTF.